This T cell receptor beta chain derives from a study of blood T cell repertoires in COVID-19. About the study: Sites across the United States, Italy and Spain contributed samples from acute and convalescent COVID-19. The analysed material was cDNA or gDNA that came from T cells, B-cell-depleted T cells, or PBMCs.

Followed longitudinally, the Seattle patients had been enrolled during active infection. In the original processing: The assay estimated nucleated cells by amplifying reference gene primers. TCRdb's copy holds only in-frame clones and misses some; the assay was immunoSEQ multiplex PCR. V and J calls and clone size follow that table, whereas D and trimming were derived from the DNA. Here the sample spans a few hundred thousand clones, 85% to 90% being singletons. V gave up 4 bases and J gave up 4 bases, with 15 bases separating them. In germline, CDR1 is SGHNT, CDR2 YYREEE (reference sequence). The CDR3 spans 15 residues.

The TCR sequence derives from a woman between 50 and 59 years old with COVID-19, enrolled during active disease. The sample consisted of peripheral blood. The V and J genes are TRBV5-4 and TRBJ1-3; D is undetermined. CDR3 in amino acids: CASSLTRGSGNTIYF. In DNA form, the CDR3 reads TGTGCCAGCAGCCTAACTCGGGGTTCAGGAAACACCATATATTTT.